This TCR beta chain was sequenced for a study of blood T cell repertoires in COVID-19. Study in general: The study drew acute and convalescent COVID-19 samples from the United States, Italy and Spain. T cells, B-cell-depleted T cells, or PBMCs supplied cDNA or gDNA.

This clone has more than one count but fewer than ten. The CDR3 has 14 amino acids. The V end lost 3 bases, the J end lost 4 bases, and 12 bases lay between the germline ends. Germline V gene lookup returns CDR1 MNHEY and CDR2 SVGAGI. Per the authors' pipeline: How many nucleated cells were present was estimated from reference gene primer amplification. Using immunoSEQ multiplex PCR, the repertoire was profiled, and TCRdb retains in-frame clones only, with some absent. The DNA gave D and trimming, while V, J and clone size come from that table. The sample shows under 130,000 clones, around nine tenths of them seen only once.

The rearrangement joins TRBV6-5 to TRBJ1-2; no definite D call. Sequenced sample: peripheral blood. The TCR originated in a human donor in a cohort sampled during active COVID-19. The CDR3 region is CASSYQEGLYGYTF. CDR3 coding DNA: TGTGCCAGCAGTTATCAGGAGGGCCTCTATGGCTACACCTTC.